A single sample gave rise to the 25 T cell receptor beta chains below, sequenced in a study of blood T cells in healthy people across ages. Together with a sample-barcoded 5' primer, a J-beta primer mix was included in a second PCR lasting roughly 6 to 12 cycles. TCRdb fed the 5' RACE reads into MiXCR, producing one record per CDR3 protein. The sample includes 700,000 to 950,000 distinct CDR3 sequences, about 62% seen only once; the top ten take approximately 21%. Input material: blood. Source of these receptors: a man between 25 and 39 years old in good health.

Here the CDR3 reads CASFSPGQGKVNEQFF. In nucleotides, the CDR3 is TGTGCCAGCTTCTCCCCGGGACAGGGGAAAGTAAATGAGCAGTTCTTC. The V gene is TRBV7-9, the J gene TRBJ2-1; 10 bases agree with TRBD1. In germline, CDR1 is SEHNR, CDR2 FQNEAQ (reference sequence). V lost 8 bases and J lost 7; bases outside the gene matches: 14. The CDR3 length is 16 residues.

The chain couples TRBV10-3 to TRBJ2-7, with 9 bases identical to TRBD2. The germline V gene encodes CDR1 ENHRY and CDR2 SYGVKD. V lost 5 bases, J lost 2 bases, and 4 bases stayed unmatched. This CDR3 is built from 14 residues. CDR3 in DNA: TGTGCCATCAGTTATGGCGGGAGGGCCTACGAGCAGTACTTC. The encoded protein is CAISYGGRAYEQYF.

The CDR3 DNA reads TGCAGCGTTTGGGACAGGGGCCTCACAGATACGCAGTATTTT. It specifies CSVWDRGLTDTQYF. The gene calls are TRBV29-1 and TRBJ2-3, with 10 nucleotides matching TRBD1. The ends lost 5 bases at V and 2 bases at J; junction bases unmatched: 4. Per the germline V gene, CDR1 is SQVTM and CDR2 is ANQGSEA. The CDR3 is made up of 14 amino acids.

The CDR3 nucleotides are TGTGCCAGCAGCCCCAGACTAGCGGGACACACAGATACGCAGTATTTT. This sequence encodes CASSPRLAGHTDTQYF. This chain links TRBV6-2 or TRBV6-3 with TRBJ2-3; TRBD2 matches at 11 bases. There are 16 residues in the CDR3. The J segment lost 2 bases and the V segment lost 6 bases, leaving 7 bases of the junction unmatched. From germline, CDR1 is MNHEY and CDR2 SVGEGT.

The table lists this clonotype with a few counts. The chain recombines TRBV7-2 with TRBJ2-3; 9 bases are shared with TRBD2. The CDR3 runs 16 residues. J gave up 3 bases and V 4 bases, and 8 bases lay outside the gene matches. Germline V gene sequence: CDR1 SGHTA, CDR2 FQGNSA. The CDR3 is CASSSNSGSRTDTQYF. The DNA for the CDR3 is TGTGCCAGCAGCTCCAATAGCGGGAGCCGGACAGATACGCAGTATTTT.

The CDR3 bases are TGTGCCAGCGGGGGCCGACAGGGTGGGCCCCAGCATTTT. This gives the protein CASGGRQGGPQHF. The chain joins TRBV12-3 or TRBV12-4 to TRBJ1-5; TRBD1 matches at 7 bases. J gave up 9 bases and V 8 bases, and 10 bases lay outside the gene matches. The CDR3 runs 13 residues.

This chain joins TRBV20-1 and TRBJ2-7; 8 nucleotides agree with TRBD2. This CDR3 comprises 15 residues. With 3 bases clipped from V and 0 bases from J, the junction kept 7 bases outside the gene matches. Germline assignment: CDR1 DFQATT and CDR2 SNEGSKA (reference sequence). CDR3 nucleotides: TGCAGTGCTAGCTCTCCGGGGGGGACCTCCTACGAGCAGTACTTC. Its translation is CSASSPGGTSYEQYF.

This sequence joins TRBV10-3 and TRBJ2-7; 7 bases align to TRBD2. This CDR3 is 15 amino acids long. V lost 10 bases to trimming and J lost 0 bases; unmatched junction nucleotides: 12. Germline loops: CDR1 ENHRY, CDR2 SYGVKD. CDR3 DNA sequence: TGTGCCACCGGGGGGTTTGAGGCCGCCTCCTACGAGCAGTACTTC. This encodes CATGGFEAASYEQYF.

The chain has TRBV25-1 and TRBJ2-7, with D perhaps TRBD1 or TRBD2 (5 bases each). V shed 3 bases and J shed 7 bases, with 19 bases lying between them. Looked up from germline, CDR1 is MGHDK and CDR2 is SYGVNS. The CDR3 is 15 residues long. The CDR3 nucleotides are TGTGCCAGCAGTGACACCGGGACCCCAAGGGGAGAGCAGTACTTC. Its protein product is CASSDTGTPRGEQYF.

This sequence joins TRBV2 and TRBJ2-5, with D possibly TRBD1 on 6 matching bases. In germline, CDR1 is SNHLY, CDR2 FYNNEI. The CDR3 length is 12 residues. The ends were cut back, 8 bases at V and 5 bases at J, with 12 bases in the middle. CDR3 nucleotide sequence: TGTGCCAGCCACAGGGCTCCGGAGACCCAGTACTTC. Residues: CASHRAPETQYF.

This chain uses TRBV7-6 with TRBJ1-5; the D gene is possibly TRBD1 (5 bases). Germline V CDR1 and CDR2: SGHVS, FNYEAQ. The CDR3 sequence is 16 residues long. Trimming took 1 base from V and 0 from J, leaving 10 bases between them. The CDR3 here is CASSLGTPYSNQPQHF. The CDR3 DNA sequence: TGTGCCAGCAGCTTAGGGACACCCTATAGCAATCAGCCCCAGCATTTT.

The chain recombines TRBV4-1 with TRBJ2-1; the D is unclear. Trimming removed 4 bases at V and 4 bases at J, with 8 bases between. This CDR3 spans 13 amino acids. CDR1 MGHRA and CDR2 YSYEKL come from the germline V gene. CDR3 coding DNA: TGCGCCAGCAGCCCTGAGATATACAATGAGCAGTTCTTC. Protein: CASSPEIYNEQFF.

The J gene is TRBJ2-7, the V gene TRBV3-1, with 11 bases lining up with TRBD2. The CDR3 is made up of 16 amino acids. CDR1 and CDR2 from the germline V gene are LGHDT and YNNKEL (reference sequence). Trimming at V came to 1 base and at J to 1 base, leaving 3 bases not matched to a gene. The CDR3 protein is CASSQGGTSGSYEQYF. CDR3 DNA: TGTGCCAGCAGCCAAGGAGGGACTAGCGGTTCCTACGAGCAGTACTTC.

About this clonotype itself: Sequence at one end of the junction differs from germline and may be a read error. In nucleotides, the CDR3 is TGTGCCAGCAGCCCACGGGACAGCTCCTACAAGGAGCAGTTCTTC. Amino acids: CASSPRDSSYKEQFF. The chain has TRBV13 and TRBJ2-1; 7 nucleotides match TRBD1. CDR1 and CDR2 (germline): PRHDT, FYEKMQ (reference sequence). The CDR3 totals 15 residues.

This chain joins TRBV2 and TRBJ2-1, with TRBD2 matching over 8 bases. This CDR3 has 14 residues. The V and J ends lost 10 bases and 0 bases, in that order; junction bases with no gene match: 5. Per the germline V gene, CDR1 is SNHLY and CDR2 is FYNNEI. DNA of the CDR3: TGTGCCACCACTGGACTAGCCTCCTACAATGAGCAGTTCTTC. This translates into CATTGLASYNEQFF.

This clonotype was counted between two and nine times. The CDR3 loop reads CASSDIWRQYF. CDR3 DNA sequence: TGTGCCAGCAGTGACATCTGGAGACAGTACTTC. The V gene is TRBV6-2 or TRBV6-3, the J gene TRBJ2-5, with D hard to call. Per the germline V gene, CDR1 is MNHEY and CDR2 is SVGEGT. This CDR3 has 11 amino acids. The V gene lost 5 bases and the J gene lost 11 bases, with 12 bases spanning the gap.

The CDR3 DNA is TGTGCCAGCAGGAGCCAGCTCGTTCAGTACTTC. As protein: CASRSQLVQYF. V usage is TRBV27 and J usage is TRBJ2-5; no clear D gene. The CDR3 spans 11 residues. Germline loops: CDR1 MNHEY, CDR2 SMNVEV (reference sequence). The V gene lost 6 bases and the J gene lost 11 bases, with 13 bases spanning the gap.

This rearrangement joins TRBV20-1 to TRBJ2-4, with TRBD2 matching 14 bases. CDR3 length equals 15 residues. Germline-derived CDR1 and CDR2 are DFQATT and SNEGSKA (reference sequence). V gave up 3 bases and J gave up 7 bases; unmatched junction bases: 5. The CDR3 bases are TGCAGTGCTAGGGGGACTAGCGGGAGTAATAACATTCAGTACTTC. Amino acid sequence: CSARGTSGSNNIQYF.

This clonotype appeared a single time. This sequence joins TRBV20-1 and TRBJ2-3, with D possibly being TRBD1 or TRBD2 (5 bases each). This CDR3 is built from 14 residues. Germline-derived CDR1 and CDR2 are DFQATT and SNEGSKA (reference sequence). V was trimmed by 4 bases and J by 2 bases, leaving 13 bases between them. CDR3 bases: TGCAGTGCTACCGGGACGGCCGACACAGATACGCAGTATTTT. Translating gives CSATGTADTDTQYF.

V gene TRBV12-3 or TRBV12-4 combines with J gene TRBJ2-4, with 8 bases identical to TRBD1. CDR3 length: 14 residues. J was trimmed by 7 bases and V by 3 bases; bases with no gene match: 5. CDR3 in DNA: TGTGCCAGCAGTTTTACGGACAGGGTGAACATTCAGTACTTC. Translating it yields CASSFTDRVNIQYF.

The J gene is TRBJ2-5, the V gene TRBV4-2; a possible D gene is TRBD2 (5 bases). The CDR3 consists of 15 residues. CDR1 and CDR2 (germline): LGHNA, YNFKEQ. V lost 6 bases, J lost 1 base, and 15 bases lay in between. The DNA of the CDR3 is TGTGCCAGCAGTCAATCAGACGGACTCCAAGAGACCCAGTACTTC. Protein sequence: CASSQSDGLQETQYF.

The V call is TRBV4-1, the J call TRBJ1-2, with 8 nucleotides matching TRBD1. This CDR3 contains 16 residues. Germline lookup yields CDR1 MGHRA and CDR2 YSYEKL. V gave up 0 bases and J gave up 8 bases; unmatched junction bases: 11. The CDR3 sequence: CASSQEGLGTGGGYTF. In DNA, the CDR3 is TGCGCCAGCAGCCAAGAAGGGCTGGGGACAGGAGGAGGCTACACCTTC.

This rearrangement joins TRBV10-3 to TRBJ2-3; 9 bases agree with TRBD2. Germline V gene lookup returns CDR1 ENHRY and CDR2 SYGVKD. The ends lost 6 bases at V and 1 base at J; junction bases unmatched: 8. The CDR3 length is 16 residues. The CDR3 bases are TGTGCCATCAGCTCTCTAGCGGGGAAGGGCACAGATACGCAGTATTTT. It yields the protein CAISSLAGKGTDTQYF.

This sequence joins TRBV5-1 and TRBJ2-5, with TRBD2 matching over 7 bases. Germline V gene lookup returns CDR1 SGHRS and CDR2 YFSETQ. The CDR3 runs 14 residues. Losses at the gene ends were 4 bases for V and 5 bases for J; bases not matched to a gene: 8. In DNA form, the CDR3 reads TGCGCCAGCAGCACAGGACTAGATAGGGAGACCCAGTACTTC. Translating gives CASSTGLDRETQYF.

The V and J genes are TRBV3-1 and TRBJ2-5, with D perhaps TRBD1 (6 bases). This CDR3 is built from 17 residues. Germline V gene data show CDR1 as LGHDT and CDR2 as YNNKEL (reference sequence). Trimming shortened V by 0 bases and J by 2 bases, and 16 bases separated the two germline ends. CDR3 sequence: CASSQDRGTGRQETQYF. The CDR3 coding sequence is TGTGCCAGCAGCCAAGATAGGGGGACCGGTCGACAAGAGACCCAGTACTTC.